This TCR beta chain emerged from a study of T cell clonality in common variable immunodeficiency. Sequenced by immunoSEQ multiplex PCR; TCRdb stores in-frame clones only, minus some. Altogether about 52,000 clones were found in the sample, and no singletons occur. This clone was observed at least ten times. No antigen is known for it. The observed sequence ends 3 residues before the CDR3 terminus, with the missing tail filled in from the germline J gene. Blood samples were heparinized, about 4.5 to 8 ml per donor. Study conclusions and caveats: CVID subjects showed higher TCRbeta clonality than healthy controls. Fewer deletions and N-nucleotide insertions were reportedly seen in common variable immunodeficiency TCR beta sequences. CVID subjects shared fewer TCRbeta clones than healthy controls did.

This CDR3 contains 12 residues. Unmatched junction bases numbered 3, after V lost 6 bases and J lost 5 bases. CDR1 SGHAT and CDR2 FQNNGV come from the germline V gene. The receptor was isolated from a person aged 18 to 70 in good health. The material sequenced was peripheral blood mononuclear cells. The chain carries TRBV11-2 and TRBJ2-5, with TRBD1 matching over 7 bases. The sequenced part of the CDR3 DNA is TGTGCCAGCAGATTGGGACAGGAGACC. Translation: CASRLGQET. The complete CDR3 protein is CASRLGQETQYF.